The next 29 T cell receptor beta chains were all read from a single sample in a study of T-cell memory formation after mild COVID-19. TCRdb passed the 5' RACE reads through MiXCR, listing each CDR3 protein once. This table holds 300,000 to 350,000 distinct CDR3 sequences, roughly 21% found once. Sequences were obtained from PBMCs or a T cell subset sorted from them (not recorded which). Receptors originate from a man younger than 35 who had mild COVID-19 (a few samples of this study predate the infection). Cell type and time point are not known.

This clonotype was found a few times. CDR3 bases: TGCAGTGCTACATCAGGGACAGGACGGACAGATACGCAGTATTTT. Translation: CSATSGTGRTDTQYF. The gene calls are TRBV20-1 and TRBJ2-3; TRBD1 matches at 8 bases. V gave up 4 bases and J gave up 3 bases; unmatched junction bases: 9. Per germline, CDR1 DFQATT and CDR2 SNEGSKA (reference sequence). The CDR3 totals 15 residues.

The chain recombines TRBV3-1 with TRBJ2-3, with TRBD2 identical over 9 bases. Germline CDR1 is LGHDT and CDR2 is YNNKEL (reference sequence). Trimming cost V 3 bases and J 1 base; bases outside gene matches: 5. This CDR3 region has 16 residues. CDR3 amino acids: CASSHDSGGGTDTQYF. The CDR3, as DNA: TGTGCCAGCAGCCACGATAGCGGGGGAGGCACAGATACGCAGTATTTT.

This rearrangement joins TRBV6-5 to TRBJ2-1; TRBD2 matches 13 bases. CDR3 size: 16 residues. Germline CDR1 MNHEY, CDR2 SVGAGI. V was pared by 4 bases and J by 8 bases, with 8 bases of the junction left unmatched. The CDR3 DNA is TGTGCCAGCAGTTTAGCCGGGACTAGCGGGGTCTATGAGCAGTTCTTC. Translation gives CASSLAGTSGVYEQFF.

In its sample, this clonotype was seen a few times. The chain recombines TRBV7-2 with TRBJ2-1; D gene ambiguous. The V end lost 5 bases, the J end lost 2 bases, and 7 bases lay between the germline ends. The CDR3 covers 13 residues. Germline V gives CDR1 SGHTA, CDR2 FQGNSA. This CDR3 reads CASSPVPYNEQFF. The DNA for the CDR3 is TGTGCCAGCAGCCCGGTCCCCTACAATGAGCAGTTCTTC.

This clonotype was counted at least ten times. The chain couples TRBV5-1 to TRBJ1-1, with 7 bases identical to TRBD1. This CDR3 is 13 amino acids long. In germline, CDR1 is SGHRS, CDR2 YFSETQ. V trimming: 0 bases; J trimming: 7 bases; junction bases outside the gene matches: 3. The CDR3 DNA is TGCGCCAGCAGCTTGGGACAGGGTGGTGAAGCTTTCTTT. Translated: CASSLGQGGEAFF. Combining the CDR3 with reference TRBV5-1 and TRBJ1-1 gives the whole variable domain KAGVTQTPRYLIKTRGQQVTLSCSPISGHRSVSWYQQTPGQGLQFLFEYFSETQRNKGNFPGRFSGRQFSNSRSEMNVSTLELGDSALYLCASSLGQGGEAFFGQGTRLTVV.

This sequence joins TRBV12-3 or TRBV12-4 and TRBJ2-4, with no clear D. The ends were cut back, 7 bases at V and 8 bases at J, with 18 bases in the middle. The CDR3 has 14 residues. CDR3 residues: CASTKDTVWDIQYF. The CDR3 DNA is TGTGCCAGCACCAAAGACACGGTTTGGGACATTCAGTACTTC.

The table lists this clonotype with a few counts. The chain uses TRBV5-4 and TRBJ2-3; TRBD1 or TRBD2 may be the D gene (5 bases each). The CDR3 sequence is 15 residues long. V was shortened by 5 bases and J by 8 bases, with 21 bases between the two germline ends. Per the germline V gene, CDR1 is SGHNT and CDR2 is YYREEE (reference sequence). Here the CDR3 reads CASRRSGTLPGTQYF. For the CDR3, the DNA is TGTGCCAGCAGACGTTCCGGGACCCTTCCCGGTACGCAGTATTTT.

The V and J genes are TRBV12-3 or TRBV12-4 and TRBJ2-5; D is perhaps TRBD1 (5 bases). The CDR3 covers 13 residues. Between the trimmed V and J ends, which lost 5 bases and 4 bases, there was a span of 11 bases. The CDR3 region has the DNA TGTGCCAGCAGTCCCCGGCAGGGAGAGACCCAGTACTTC. This sequence encodes CASSPRQGETQYF.

This clonotype has a handful of counts. The rearrangement joins TRBV7-2 to TRBJ1-2, with 8 nucleotides matching TRBD1. Trimming at V came to 5 bases and at J to 7 bases, leaving 6 bases not matched to a gene. CDR3 length: 13 amino acids. The germline V gene has CDR1 SGHTA and CDR2 FQGNSA. In DNA form, the CDR3 reads TGTGCCAGCAGCCTGGGACAGGCTCGTGGCTACACCTTC. Its protein product is CASSLGQARGYTF. The full variable domain, rest sourced from reference TRBV7-2 and TRBJ1-2, is GAGVSQSPSNKVTEKGKDVELRCDPISGHTALYWYRQSLGQGLEFLIYFQGNSAPDKSGLPSDRFSAERTGGSVSTLTIQRTQQEDSAVYLCASSLGQARGYTFGSGTRLTVV.

This clonotype was found a few times. This chain joins TRBV7-9 and TRBJ2-3; 9 bases are shared with TRBD2. The CDR3 is 16 residues long. The J segment lost 3 bases and the V segment lost 3 bases, leaving 7 bases of the junction unmatched. Per the germline V gene, CDR1 is SEHNR and CDR2 is FQNEAQ (reference sequence). The CDR3 reads CASSFGTSISTDTQYF. CDR3 DNA: TGTGCCAGCAGCTTCGGGACTAGCATTAGTACAGATACGCAGTATTTT.

This sequence joins TRBV7-9 and TRBJ1-4; tentative D call: TRBD1 (5 bases). V was trimmed by 4 bases and J by 5 bases, leaving 14 bases between them. CDR1 is SEHNR and CDR2 is FQNEAQ in the germline V gene (reference sequence). The CDR3 is 15 amino acids. CDR3 in amino acids: CASSSTGVSNEKLFF. The CDR3 DNA sequence: TGTGCCAGCAGCTCGACGGGGGTATCAAATGAAAAACTGTTTTTT. Looking up the rest from reference TRBV7-9 and TRBJ1-4 gives the full variable domain: DTGVSQNPRHKITKRGQNVTFRCDPISEHNRLYWYRQTLGQGPEFLTYFQNEAQLEKSRLLSDRFSAERPKGSFSTLEIQRTEQGDSAMYLCASSSTGVSNEKLFFGSGTQLSVL.

This clonotype was observed a few times. This rearrangement joins TRBV9 to TRBJ2-3; TRBD2 agrees at 10 bases. Germline loops: CDR1 SGDLS, CDR2 YYNGEE. This CDR3 contains 16 residues. Trimming took 4 bases from V and 4 from J; bases not matched to a gene: 9. This CDR3 is CASSLWPSGGADTQYF. The CDR3 nucleotides are TGTGCCAGCAGCTTATGGCCAAGCGGGGGGGCAGATACGCAGTATTTT.

This clonotype has only a few counts. The chain joins TRBV7-2 to TRBJ1-1; D unclear. CDR1 is SGHTA and CDR2 is FQGNSA in the germline V gene. V gave up 3 bases and J gave up 7 bases, with 12 bases separating them. This CDR3 is 13 amino acids long. CDR3 loop: CASSFQEGFEAFF. For the CDR3, the DNA is TGTGCCAGCAGCTTCCAGGAAGGATTTGAAGCTTTCTTT.

This clonotype was seen only a few times. The chain recombines TRBV4-2 with TRBJ2-1, with TRBD1 identical over 10 bases. The length of the CDR3 is 16 residues. After removal of 3 bases from V and 5 bases from J, the junction contained 7 bases not matched to a gene. CDR1 is LGHNA and CDR2 is YNFKEQ in the germline V gene. This CDR3 reads CASSHVTGQGNNEQFF. The CDR3 region has the DNA TGTGCCAGCAGCCACGTAACGGGACAGGGGAACAATGAGCAGTTCTTC.

The chain recombines TRBV29-1 with TRBJ1-1; perhaps TRBD1 as D (6 bases). Trimming removed 6 bases at V and 5 bases at J, with 19 bases between. Germline loops: CDR1 SQVTM, CDR2 ANQGSEA. The CDR3 sequence is 14 residues long. The CDR3 loop reads CSVPFLGGWTEAFF. The DNA for the CDR3 is TGCAGCGTACCGTTCTTAGGGGGGTGGACTGAAGCTTTCTTT.

The sample holds a few counts of this clonotype. The gene calls are TRBV4-1 and TRBJ2-7; D gene unclear. CDR1 and CDR2 (germline): MGHRA, YSYEKL. Trimming removed 5 bases at V and 6 bases at J, with 17 bases between. The CDR3 spans 14 residues. Written as DNA, the CDR3 is TGCGCCAGCAGCTCCTCGATCCCCGCGCGCGAGCAGTACTTC. Protein sequence: CASSSSIPAREQYF.

This chain joins TRBV11-2 and TRBJ1-6; TRBD1 aligns across 9 bases. Germline V gives CDR1 SGHAT, CDR2 FQNNGV. J gave up 9 bases and V 5 bases, and 8 bases lay outside the gene matches. This CDR3 contains 15 residues. The CDR3 nucleotides are TGTGCCAGCAGCCACATGGACAGGGGAACTTCACCCCTCCACTTT. Residues: CASSHMDRGTSPLHF.

V is TRBV10-3 and J is TRBJ2-7; TRBD1 agrees at 9 bases. This CDR3 spans 15 amino acids. CDR1 ENHRY and CDR2 SYGVKD come from the germline V gene. Germline trimming cut 2 bases from V and 4 bases from J; bases unmatched to any gene: 6. The CDR3 DNA reads as TGTGCCATCAGTGAGCTCGGGACAGGGCTATACGAGCAGTACGTC. Translating gives CAISELGTGLYEQYV.

This clonotype has at least ten counts. The chain is built from TRBV7-9 and TRBJ2-6, with D unclear. Per the germline V gene, CDR1 is SEHNR and CDR2 is FQNEAQ (reference sequence). Trimming pared 2 bases from V and 0 bases from J, leaving 5 bases between. This CDR3 comprises 15 residues. The CDR3 sequence: CASSLTFSGANVLTF. CDR3 nucleotides: TGTGCCAGCAGCTTAACTTTCTCTGGGGCCAACGTCCTGACTTTC.

The table lists this clonotype with a few counts. The DNA for the CDR3 is TGCGCCAGCAGCTTGGAGGCCGGGGTGAACACCGGGGAGCTGTTTTTT. It is translated as CASSLEAGVNTGELFF. The chain combines TRBV5-1 with TRBJ2-2, with D maybe TRBD2 (5 bases). Germline V gene lookup returns CDR1 SGHRS and CDR2 YFSETQ. The CDR3 length is 16 residues. The V gene lost 0 bases and the J gene lost 1 base, with 10 bases spanning the gap. Combining the CDR3 with reference TRBV5-1 and TRBJ2-2 gives the whole variable domain KAGVTQTPRYLIKTRGQQVTLSCSPISGHRSVSWYQQTPGQGLQFLFEYFSETQRNKGNFPGRFSGRQFSNSRSEMNVSTLELGDSALYLCASSLEAGVNTGELFFGEGSRLTVL.

This clonotype was detected a few times. This rearrangement joins TRBV7-9 to TRBJ2-7; TRBD1 agrees at 8 bases. The CDR3 runs to 14 residues. Germline V CDR1 and CDR2: SEHNR, FQNEAQ (reference sequence). Trimming at V came to 6 bases and at J to 6 bases, leaving 10 bases not matched to a gene. CDR3 nucleotides: TGTGCCAGCAGTTACAGCCTACAGGGGGTCGAGCAGTACTTC. Protein sequence: CASSYSLQGVEQYF.

There are a few counts of this clonotype. DNA for the CDR3: TGTGCCAGCAGCTGGGCTAGCGGGGCTTCAGATACGCAGTATTTT. This gives the protein CASSWASGASDTQYF. V is TRBV11-2 and J is TRBJ2-3, with 9 bases aligning to TRBD2. This CDR3 spans 15 amino acids. Looked up from germline, CDR1 is SGHAT and CDR2 is FQNNGV. V lost 4 bases to trimming and J lost 4 bases; unmatched junction nucleotides: 6.

This clonotype was picked up a small number of times. The gene calls are TRBV20-1 and TRBJ2-1, with D maybe TRBD2 (7 bases). Between the trimmed V and J ends, which lost 6 bases and 8 bases, there was a span of 17 bases. CDR3 length: 13 residues. CDR1 and CDR2 from the germline V gene are DFQATT and SNEGSKA (reference sequence). Written as DNA, the CDR3 is TGCAGTGCGGGGGGGGGCCGGACATATGAGCAGTTCTTC. Protein sequence: CSAGGGRTYEQFF.

This clonotype has just a few counts. The chain uses TRBV5-6 and TRBJ2-4; no definite D call. With 4 bases removed from V and 5 bases from J, the gap between germline ends came to 7 bases. The CDR3 is 12 amino acids. The germline V gene encodes CDR1 SGHDT and CDR2 YYEEEE. CDR3 coding DNA: TGTGCCAGCAGCATACAGCAAAACATTCAGTACTTC. Its protein product is CASSIQQNIQYF.

This clonotype was seen a handful of times. The rearrangement uses TRBV6-2 or TRBV6-3 and TRBJ2-1, with D perhaps TRBD2 (6 bases). In germline, CDR1 is MNHEY, CDR2 SVGEGT. CDR3 length: 14 amino acids. Trimming stripped 2 bases from V and 7 bases from J, with 12 bases between. In DNA, the CDR3 is TGTGCCAGCAGTTACCGGGCAGGGAGGAATGAGCAGTTCTTC. Translating gives CASSYRAGRNEQFF.

This clonotype was seen more than once but under ten times. The chain has TRBV11-2 and TRBJ1-6; possibly TRBD1 for D (5 bases). The CDR3 is 13 amino acids. Trimming removed 6 bases at V and 8 bases at J, with 11 bases between. Germline loops: CDR1 SGHAT, CDR2 FQNNGV. As DNA, the CDR3 is TGTGCCAGCAGTACCGGGACGGATTCACCCCTCCACTTT. Translation gives CASSTGTDSPLHF.

This clonotype has just a few counts. CDR3 nucleotide sequence: TGTGCCAGCAGTTACTCGCAGCGGGGGGGCCTGGCTATTGAGCAGTTCTTC. Encoded protein: CASSYSQRGGLAIEQFF. The chain couples TRBV6-2 or TRBV6-3 to TRBJ2-1; 10 nucleotides align to TRBD2. Germline V CDR1 and CDR2: MNHEY, SVGEGT. The CDR3 sequence is 17 residues long. J lost 9 bases, V lost 0 bases, and 11 bases had no gene match.

The J gene is TRBJ2-7, the V gene TRBV20-1; 9 bases align to TRBD2. The CDR3 is made up of 14 amino acids. Trimming at V came to 2 bases and at J to 3 bases, leaving 5 bases not matched to a gene. Germline V gives CDR1 DFQATT, CDR2 SNEGSKA (reference sequence). This CDR3 reads CSARKAGGRYEQYF. CDR3 bases: TGCAGTGCTAGAAAAGCGGGGGGTCGCTACGAGCAGTACTTC.

The genes are TRBV10-3 and TRBJ2-2; 7 bases map to TRBD2. The CDR3 is 13 residues long. V was pared by 7 bases and J by 5 bases, with 4 bases of the junction left unmatched. Germline V CDR1 and CDR2: ENHRY, SYGVKD. CDR3 region: CAITGGGTGELFF. CDR3 sequence (DNA): TGTGCCATCACCGGGGGAGGGACCGGGGAGCTGTTTTTT.